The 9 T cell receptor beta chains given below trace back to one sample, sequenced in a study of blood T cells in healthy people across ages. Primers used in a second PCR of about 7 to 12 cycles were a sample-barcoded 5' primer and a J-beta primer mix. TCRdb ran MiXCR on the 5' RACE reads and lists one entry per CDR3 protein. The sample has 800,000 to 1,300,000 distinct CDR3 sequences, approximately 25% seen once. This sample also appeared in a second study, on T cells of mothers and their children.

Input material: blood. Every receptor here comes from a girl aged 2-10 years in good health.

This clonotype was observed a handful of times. CDR3 in amino acids: CASSFTLSSYNEQFF. The CDR3 coding sequence is TGTGCCAGCAGCTTCACCTTGAGCTCCTACAATGAGCAGTTCTTC. This chain links TRBV11-3 with TRBJ2-1; D call uncertain. Trimming pared 3 bases from V and 0 bases from J, leaving 9 bases between. Germline V gives CDR1 SGHNT, CDR2 YENEEA. CDR3 length equals 15 residues.

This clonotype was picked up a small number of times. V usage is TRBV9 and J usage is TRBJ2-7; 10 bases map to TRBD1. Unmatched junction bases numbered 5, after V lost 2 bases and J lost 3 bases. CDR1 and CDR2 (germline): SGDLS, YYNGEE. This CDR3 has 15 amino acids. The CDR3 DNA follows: TGTGCCAGCAGCGTGAGCCGGACAGGGGGCTACGAGCAGTACTTC. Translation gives CASSVSRTGGYEQYF.

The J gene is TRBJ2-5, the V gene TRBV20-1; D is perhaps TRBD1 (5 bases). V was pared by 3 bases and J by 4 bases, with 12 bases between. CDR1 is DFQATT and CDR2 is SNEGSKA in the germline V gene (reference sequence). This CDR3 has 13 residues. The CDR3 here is CSASFQGTETQYF. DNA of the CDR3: TGCAGTGCTAGTTTTCAGGGTACAGAGACCCAGTACTTC.

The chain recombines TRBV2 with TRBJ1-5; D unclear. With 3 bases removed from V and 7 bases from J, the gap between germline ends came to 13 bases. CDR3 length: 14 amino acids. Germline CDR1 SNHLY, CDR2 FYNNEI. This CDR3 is CASSDPGVEQPQHF. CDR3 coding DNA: TGTGCCAGCAGTGATCCCGGGGTGGAACAGCCCCAGCATTTT.

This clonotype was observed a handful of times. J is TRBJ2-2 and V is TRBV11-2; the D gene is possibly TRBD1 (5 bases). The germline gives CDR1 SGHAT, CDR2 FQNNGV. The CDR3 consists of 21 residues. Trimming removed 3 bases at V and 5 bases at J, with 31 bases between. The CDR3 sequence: CASSFGPRADQGRVRTGELFF. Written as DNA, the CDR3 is TGTGCCAGCAGCTTCGGCCCGAGAGCAGATCAGGGCCGAGTGAGGACCGGGGAGCTGTTTTTT.

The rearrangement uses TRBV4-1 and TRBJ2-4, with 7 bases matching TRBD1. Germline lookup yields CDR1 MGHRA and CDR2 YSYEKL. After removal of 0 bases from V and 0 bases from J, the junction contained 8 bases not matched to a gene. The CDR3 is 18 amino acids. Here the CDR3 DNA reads TGCGCCAGCAGCCAAGATCAGGGGGTAGAGCTAGCCAAAAACATTCAGTACTTC. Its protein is CASSQDQGVELAKNIQYF.

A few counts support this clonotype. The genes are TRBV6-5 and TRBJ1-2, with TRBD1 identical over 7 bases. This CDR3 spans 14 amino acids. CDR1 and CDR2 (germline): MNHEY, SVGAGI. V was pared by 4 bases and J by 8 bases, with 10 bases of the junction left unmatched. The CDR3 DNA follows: TGTGCCAGCAGTTCCCCCGGGACAGCATACGGCTACACCTTC. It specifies CASSSPGTAYGYTF.

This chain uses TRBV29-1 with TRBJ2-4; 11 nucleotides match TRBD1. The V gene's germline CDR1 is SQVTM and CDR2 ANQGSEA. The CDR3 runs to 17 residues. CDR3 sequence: CTKRGQGVSLAKNIQYF. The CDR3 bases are TGCACCAAGAGGGGACAGGGGGTCTCTCTAGCCAAAAACATTCAGTACTTC.

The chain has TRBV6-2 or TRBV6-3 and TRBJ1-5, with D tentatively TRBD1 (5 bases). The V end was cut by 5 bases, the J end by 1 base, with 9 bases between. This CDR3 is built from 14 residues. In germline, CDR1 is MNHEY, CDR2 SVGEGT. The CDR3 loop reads CASSGQGSNQPQHF. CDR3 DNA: TGTGCCAGCAGTGGTCAGGGAAGCAATCAGCCCCAGCATTTT.